Listed below are T cell receptor beta chains from one sample, sequenced in a study of shared clonotypes between healthy human individuals. Clones were read by immunoSEQ multiplex PCR, and TCRdb kept only the in-frame ones, dropping some. The repertoire holds about 330,000 clones, with under 80% as singletons. Material: memory CD4+ T cells sorted from blood. These receptors came from a man between 25 and 39 years old in good health. Each CDR3 is given with its conserved first and last residue. D genes are given only for firm matches. Not every row has a clone size; where given, it reads once, few, many or a size class.

-	TRBD1	TRBV29-1	TRBJ2-5	TGCAGCTGTACAGGGGGCTTAGAGACCCAGTACTTC	CSCTGGLETQYF
few	-	TRBV19	TRBJ2-1	TGTGCCAGTACCATCAAGATTGGGGCATACAATGAGCAGTTCTTC	CASTIKIGAYNEQFF
-	-	TRBV7-9	TRBJ2-5	TGTGCCAGCAGCTTAGTGGAAGAGACCCAGTACTTC	CASSLVEETQYF
-	-	TRBV5-6	TRBJ2-7	TGTGCCAGCAGCCGCGTCGGTCTGGACGAGCAGTACTTC	CASSRVGLDEQYF
-	-	TRBV7-6	TRBJ2-7	TGTGCCAGCAGCCCCTCCCCAGGGTCCTACGAGCAGTACTTC	CASSPSPGSYEQYF
-	-	TRBV6-6	TRBJ1-5	TGTGCCAGCTCGAGCGATCAGCCCCAGCATTTT	CASSSDQPQHF
-	TRBD1	TRBV23-1	TRBJ2-7	TGCGCCAGCAGTCCTAACCGGGACAGGGAAGGTTGCTACGAGCAGTACTTC	CASSPNRDREGCYEQYF
-	TRBD1	TRBV29-1	TRBJ2-7	TGCAGCGCCGGGACAGTTTACGAGCAGTACTTC	CSAGTVYEQYF
-	TRBD2	TRBV4-3	TRBJ2-3	TGCGCCAGCAGCCGCGGACTAGGCGGGATCACAGATACGCAGTATTTT	CASSRGLGGITDTQYF
-	-	TRBV6-5	TRBJ2-7	TGTGCCAGCAGCCAACTTCTAGGGGGGGCCTACGAGCAGTACTTC	CASSQLLGGAYEQYF
-	-	TRBV27	TRBJ2-1	TGTGCCAGCAGTTTCGAAATGACGGAAGGCTACAATGAGCAGTTCTTC	CASSFEMTEGYNEQFF
-	TRBD1	TRBV4-3	TRBJ1-5	TGCGCCAGCAGCCAAGATTGGGGACAGGGGGGGCAGCCCCAGCATTTT	CASSQDWGQGGQPQHF
-	-	TRBV15	TRBJ1-5	TGTGCCACCAGCAGAGAAGCTGGCAATCAGCCCCAGCATTTT	CATSREAGNQPQHF
few	-	TRBV9	TRBJ2-1	TGTGCCAGCAGCTCCCTTTACTACAATGAGCAGTTCTTC	CASSSLYYNEQFF
-	TRBD1	TRBV2	TRBJ2-5	TGTGCCAGCAGCCACTATAGGACAGGGTCGGAGACCCAGTACTTC	CASSHYRTGSETQYF
-	-	TRBV7-3	TRBJ2-2	TGTGCCAGCAGCCTCCGACAGACCGGGGAGCTGTTTTTT	CASSLRQTGELFF
-	TRBD1	TRBV30	TRBJ1-2	TGTGCCTGGACGGACAGGGGGGGCGGCTACACCTTC	CAWTDRGGGYTF